These T cell receptor beta chains were read from a single sample in a study of T cells in localized non-small cell lung cancer. Clones were read by immunoSEQ multiplex PCR, and TCRdb kept only the in-frame ones, dropping some. The sample contains approximately 31,000 clones, 78% of which appear only once. Specimen: peripheral blood, collected before any cancer treatment. The receptors stem from a male donor at least 60 years old with stage II squamous cell lung carcinoma. The CDR3 runs from the conserved cysteine through the conserved F or W. D genes are given only for firm matches. Clone size is shown for a subset of rows, as once, few, many or a class of expanded clone.

DNA: TGTGCCAGCAGCCCCCGGGGAACAGATACGCAGTATTTT; CDR3: CASSPRGTDTQYF; D: .; V: TRBV7-6; size: .; J: TRBJ2-3
DNA: TGCGCCAGCAGCTTAGCCCTCGCTAACTATGGCTACACCTTC; CDR3: CASSLALANYGYTF; D: .; V: TRBV5-1; size: .; J: TRBJ1-2
DNA: TGTGCCAGCAGTGAAGGGACTGACACGCAGTATTTT; CDR3: CASSEGTDTQYF; D: .; V: TRBV25-1; size: few; J: TRBJ2-3
DNA: TGTGCAAGTCGCGACCTCTTACTTGACAGGGGGCGAGGAGGGGAGCAGTTCTTC; CDR3: CASRDLLLDRGRGGEQFF; D: .; V: TRBV12-2; size: .; J: TRBJ2-1
DNA: TGCGCCAGCAAAATAAGCCAGGGTTCAGGAGAAGCTTTCTTT; CDR3: CASKISQGSGEAFF; D: .; V: TRBV10-2; size: .; J: TRBJ1-1
DNA: TGTGCCAGCAGGGGGGACAGGGGTGGCAATCAGCCCCAGCATTTT; CDR3: CASRGDRGGNQPQHF; D: TRBD1; V: TRBV2; size: .; J: TRBJ1-5
DNA: TGTGCCAGCAGCCATTCCGGGCAATCGAAGACCCAGTACTTC; CDR3: CASSHSGQSKTQYF; D: .; V: TRBV14; size: .; J: TRBJ2-5
DNA: TGTGCCTTCCAAGGGGGTTGTGAGGTGAACACTGAAGCTTTCTTT; CDR3: CAFQGGCEVNTEAFF; D: .; V: TRBV25-1; size: few; J: TRBJ1-1
DNA: TGTGCCAGCAGGGGGGGACAGGGTGTAAGTCAGCCCCAGCATTTT; CDR3: CASRGGQGVSQPQHF; D: TRBD1; V: TRBV2; size: .; J: TRBJ1-5
DNA: TGTGCCAGCAGTGAACCAAACTCCCCCAAGTGGGCTTTCTTT; CDR3: CASSEPNSPKWAFF; D: .; V: TRBV6-4; size: .; J: TRBJ1-1